A single sample is the source of the 16 T cell receptor beta chains below, sequenced in a study of memory CD4+ T cells and cytomegalovirus serostatus. The sort gate was single viable CD3+CD4+CD8-CD45RO+ cells for memory CD4+ T cells. TCRdb's table, derived via immunoSEQ multiplex PCR, lists solely in-frame clones and lacks some. The sample holds 70,000 or so clones, around 80% seen once. Sample: memory CD4+ T cells from blood. All receptors come from an adult in good health and CMV-seropositive.

This clone showed up many times. The chain joins TRBV6-6 to TRBJ1-2, with 12 nucleotides matching TRBD1. The CDR3 loop spans 14 amino acids. Germline CDR1 is MNHNY and CDR2 is SVGAGI (reference sequence). With 5 bases clipped from V and 6 bases from J, the junction kept 4 bases outside the gene matches. Here the CDR3 DNA reads TGTGCCAGCAGTCGGGACAGGGGGCGCAATGGCTACACCTTC. Residues: CASSRDRGRNGYTF.

This clone was counted a few times. The CDR3 bases are TGTGCCAGCAGGGTGACAGGGGTCAATCAGCCCCAGCATTTT. Its protein product is CASRVTGVNQPQHF. V usage is TRBV28 and J usage is TRBJ1-5; 8 nucleotides match TRBD1. With V trimmed by 6 bases and J by 3 bases, 4 bases remained unmatched. Germline loops: CDR1 MDHEN, CDR2 SYDVKM. The CDR3 has 14 residues.

V gene TRBV30 combines with J gene TRBJ2-1; D is unclear. The CDR3 contains 13 residues. V lost 2 bases and J lost 0, with 5 bases in between. Germline V gene data show CDR1 as GTSNPN and CDR2 as SVGIG (reference sequence). CDR3 DNA: TGTGCCTGGAGTAAGAGCTCCTACAATGAGCAGTTCTTC. It encodes CAWSKSSYNEQFF.

The chain carries TRBV7-6 and TRBJ2-5; 7 bases are a match to TRBD2. The V gene's germline CDR1 is SGHVS and CDR2 FNYEAQ. The ends lost 5 bases at V and 2 bases at J; junction bases unmatched: 14. This CDR3 is built from 17 residues. The CDR3 loop is CASSPGRTGARQETQYF. The CDR3 DNA sequence: TGTGCCAGCAGCCCCGGGAGGACTGGGGCTAGGCAAGAGACCCAGTACTTC.

V usage is TRBV5-6 and J usage is TRBJ2-7; the D gene is possibly TRBD2 (5 bases). CDR1 and CDR2 (germline): SGHDT, YYEEEE. V lost 3 bases to trimming and J lost 0 bases, with 16 bases between them. The length of the CDR3 is 16 residues. The chain's CDR3 is CASSSMSGLSSYEQYF. The CDR3 region has the DNA TGTGCCAGCAGCTCCATGTCCGGACTTTCCTCCTACGAGCAGTACTTC.

The chain links TRBV19 to TRBJ1-4; D is perhaps TRBD1 (5 bases). The CDR3 contains 15 residues. Per the germline V gene, CDR1 is LNHDA and CDR2 is SQIVND (reference sequence). Trimming removed 1 base from V and 8 bases from J, with 14 bases in between. DNA for the CDR3: TGTGCCAGTAGTATAGGACCGGGGGTTGGCGAAAAACTGTTTTTT. This translates into CASSIGPGVGEKLFF.

V gene TRBV10-2 combines with J gene TRBJ2-1; D is unresolved. Deletions cut 7 bases from V and 7 bases from J, with 11 bases between. Germline V gene lookup returns CDR1 WSHSY and CDR2 SAAADI. CDR3 size: 12 residues. The CDR3 protein is CASKGPGNEQFF. Written as DNA, the CDR3 is TGCGCCAGCAAGGGTCCCGGTAATGAGCAGTTCTTC.

This clone has just a few counts. The chain combines TRBV11-3 with TRBJ2-2; D not certain. V dropped 0 bases and J dropped 5 bases, with 7 bases sitting between them. The CDR3 has 14 residues. CDR1 and CDR2 (germline): SGHNT, YENEEA. CDR3 DNA: TGTGCCAGCAGCTTAGATACGGTTACCGGGGAGCTGTTTTTT. Translating it yields CASSLDTVTGELFF.

CDR3 in amino acids: CATGGKMDEQYF. CDR3 DNA: TGTGCCACCGGTGGGAAGATGGACGAGCAGTACTTC. The chain employs TRBV10-3 and TRBJ2-7; no clear D. Germline V gene lookup returns CDR1 ENHRY and CDR2 SYGVKD. The V end was cut by 10 bases, the J end by 5 bases, with 15 bases between. The CDR3 sequence is 12 residues long.

This clone has just a few counts. The chain combines TRBV27 with TRBJ2-7; 7 positions match TRBD1. The CDR3 consists of 15 residues. Per the germline V gene, CDR1 is MNHEY and CDR2 is SMNVEV (reference sequence). Trimming cost V 5 bases and J 0 bases; bases outside gene matches: 7. The CDR3 DNA is TGTGCCAGCAGTCGTACGACAGGGAGCTCCTACGAGCAGTACGTC. Translating gives CASSRTTGSSYEQYV.

V gene TRBV6-1 combines with J gene TRBJ1-1; 7 bases align to TRBD1. Germline CDR1 is MNHNS and CDR2 is SASEGT. Trimming took 7 bases from V and 0 from J; bases not matched to a gene: 5. The CDR3 runs 14 residues. DNA for the CDR3: TGTGCCAGCACCAAAACAGGGGTGAACACTGAAGCTTTCTTT. As protein: CASTKTGVNTEAFF.

This rearrangement joins TRBV5-1 to TRBJ2-3; the D is unclear. Germline lookup yields CDR1 SGHRS and CDR2 YFSETQ. The CDR3 has 14 amino acids. V was clipped by 0 bases and J by 3 bases, with 8 bases between them. The CDR3 here is CASSLGGRTDTQYF. The CDR3 nucleotides read TGCGCCAGCAGCTTGGGGGGTAGAACAGATACGCAGTATTTT. Variable domain in full (rest from reference TRBV5-1 and TRBJ2-3): KAGVTQTPRYLIKTRGQQVTLSCSPISGHRSVSWYQQTPGQGLQFLFEYFSETQRNKGNFPGRFSGRQFSNSRSEMNVSTLELGDSALYLCASSLGGRTDTQYFGPGTRLTVL.

This clone was observed a handful of times. The chain links TRBV5-1 to TRBJ1-1; the match to TRBD1 covers 9 bases. Germline loops: CDR1 SGHRS, CDR2 YFSETQ. The CDR3 length is 14 residues. Losses at the gene ends were 4 bases for V and 6 bases for J; bases not matched to a gene: 7. CDR3 protein: CASSKDRGLAEAFF. The CDR3 nucleotides read TGCGCCAGCAGCAAGGACAGGGGTTTGGCTGAAGCTTTCTTT.

This clone appeared a few times. The rearrangement uses TRBV6-5 and TRBJ1-5; perhaps TRBD1 as D (5 bases). Germline values: CDR1 MNHEY, CDR2 SVGAGI. The CDR3 is 15 amino acids. Trimming removed 0 bases at V and 6 bases at J, with 12 bases between. The CDR3 sequence: CASSYSFREGQPQHF. The CDR3 DNA reads TGTGCCAGCAGTTACTCATTCAGGGAAGGTCAGCCCCAGCATTTT.

The chain combines TRBV1 with TRBJ2-3. TRBV1 constitutes a pseudogene. This CDR3 comprises 9 residues. CDR3 sequence (DNA): TGCACCTCGCTTGAATTGGGTTATTTT. Translated: CTSLELGYF.

The chain uses TRBV29-1 and TRBJ1-1, with D maybe TRBD1 (5 bases). The V gene lost 7 bases and the J gene lost 2 bases, with 8 bases spanning the gap. Germline V CDR1 and CDR2: SQVTM, ANQGSEA. This CDR3 region has 11 residues. The CDR3 bases are TGCAGCGCTCAGGGAAACACTGAAGCTTTCTTT. This translates into CSAQGNTEAFF.